The next 2 T cell receptor beta chains were all read from a single sample in a study of cytomegalovirus exposure and HLA in healthy donors. With 60 Vbeta and 13 Jbeta primers, the PCR was carried out. Repertoires were generated with immunoSEQ multiplex PCR, while TCRdb's copy carries only in-frame clones and drops some. Of about 50,000 clones listed, around 82% are singletons. Sequencing was carried out using PBMCs. The receptors here all came from a man aged 25 to 40 in good health and CMV-seropositive.

The chain links TRBV28 to TRBJ1-1; D not resolved. V lost 11 bases to trimming and J lost 5 bases, with 24 bases between them. This CDR3 has 15 amino acids. In germline, CDR1 is MDHEN, CDR2 SYDVKM. The CDR3 sequence is CASRESRGRVTEAFF. The CDR3 nucleotides read TGTGCCTCCCGGGAGTCACGAGGGAGAGTAACTGAAGCTTTCTTT.

J is TRBJ2-7 and V is TRBV19; TRBD1 matches 9 bases. The germline V gene encodes CDR1 LNHDA and CDR2 SQIVND (reference sequence). J gave up 2 bases and V 5 bases, and 7 bases lay outside the gene matches. The CDR3 is 15 amino acids. The CDR3, as DNA: TGTGCCAGTAGTTTGTCGTGGACAGGGGCCTACGAGCAGTACTTC. Protein product: CASSLSWTGAYEQYF.